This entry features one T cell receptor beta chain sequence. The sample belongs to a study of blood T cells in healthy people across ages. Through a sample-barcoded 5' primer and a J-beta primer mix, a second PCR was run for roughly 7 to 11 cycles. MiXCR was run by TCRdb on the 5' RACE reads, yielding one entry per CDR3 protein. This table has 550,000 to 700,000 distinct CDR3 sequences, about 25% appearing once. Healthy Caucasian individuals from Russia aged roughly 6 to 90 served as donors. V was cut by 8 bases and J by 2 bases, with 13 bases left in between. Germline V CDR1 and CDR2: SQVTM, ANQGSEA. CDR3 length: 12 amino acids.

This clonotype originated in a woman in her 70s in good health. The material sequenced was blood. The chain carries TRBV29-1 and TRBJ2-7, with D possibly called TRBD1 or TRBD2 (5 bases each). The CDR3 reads CSLGDPAYEQYF. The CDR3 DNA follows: TGCAGCCTCGGGGACCCTGCCTACGAGCAGTACTTC.